Each of the 25 T cell receptor beta chains below was sequenced from the same sample in a study of cytomegalovirus exposure and HLA in healthy donors. Sequencing was performed with immunoSEQ multiplex PCR; in TCRdb, only in-frame clones are kept and a portion is missing. The repertoire holds more than 110,000 clones, with about 86% as singletons. Sequenced input: PBMCs. All receptors come from a young woman in good health and CMV-seropositive.

The sample holds a few counts of this clone. The chain couples TRBV10-3 to TRBJ1-2; D is possibly TRBD1 (6 bases). V shed 5 bases and J shed 3 bases, with 10 bases lying between them. CDR1 and CDR2 (germline): ENHRY, SYGVKD. This CDR3 comprises 13 residues. The CDR3 DNA is TGTGCCATCAGTTCCGGGACACACTATGGCTACACCTTC. It specifies CAISSGTHYGYTF.

The rearrangement uses TRBV18 and TRBJ1-6; the D gene is possibly TRBD1 (6 bases). CDR1 and CDR2 (germline): KGHSH, LQKENI. The CDR3 extends over 15 amino acids. V lost 2 bases to trimming and J lost 3 bases, with 8 bases between them. CDR3: CASSPGTYYNSPLHF. The CDR3 DNA reads TGTGCCAGCTCACCAGGGACATACTATAATTCACCCCTCCACTTT.

This chain joins TRBV5-6 and TRBJ1-5; 12 bases agree with TRBD1. J lost 7 bases, V lost 3 bases, and 8 bases had no gene match. This CDR3 region has 16 residues. CDR1 and CDR2 from the germline V gene are SGHDT and YYEEEE. The CDR3 is CASSWGQGALQQPQHF. DNA for the CDR3: TGTGCCAGCAGCTGGGGACAGGGGGCCTTACAACAGCCCCAGCATTTT.

This chain links TRBV5-1 with TRBJ2-7; tentatively, D is TRBD2 (5 bases). The CDR3 extends over 13 amino acids. The V end was cut by 4 bases, the J end by 3 bases, with 11 bases between. CDR1 is SGHRS, CDR2 YFSETQ, per germline. CDR3 amino acids: CASSPSGNYEQYF. DNA for the CDR3: TGCGCCAGCAGCCCCTCGGGGAACTACGAGCAGTACTTC.

DNA for the CDR3: TGTGCCTGGAGGCCTCGGGGGGCGCGGAATCAGCCCCAGCATTTT. It encodes CAWRPRGARNQPQHF. The chain combines TRBV30 with TRBJ1-5, with a tentative D call TRBD1 (6 bases). There are 15 residues in the CDR3. Trimming took 3 bases from V and 4 from J, leaving 16 bases between them. Germline-derived CDR1 and CDR2 are GTSNPN and SVGIG (reference sequence).

This clone was detected only once. V is TRBV5-1 and J is TRBJ2-1, with TRBD2 identical over 10 bases. The V segment lost 4 bases and the J segment 10 bases; nucleotides outside the gene matches: 8. CDR1 SGHRS and CDR2 YFSETQ come from the germline V gene. CDR3 length: 14 residues. DNA of the CDR3: TGCGCCAGCAGCGATCTAGCGGGAGAGGGAGAGCAGTTCTTC. This codes for CASSDLAGEGEQFF.

V gene TRBV5-4 combines with J gene TRBJ1-1; TRBD1 is a possible D gene (5 bases). Per the germline V gene, CDR1 is SGHNT and CDR2 is YYREEE (reference sequence). V gave up 1 base and J gave up 3 bases, with 13 bases separating them. The CDR3 totals 15 residues. As DNA, the CDR3 is TGTGCCAGCAGCTTGCCGCGGGACGGTTACACTGAAGCTTTCTTT. This sequence encodes CASSLPRDGYTEAFF.

The chain employs TRBV28 and TRBJ2-7; TRBD2 matches 9 bases. With V trimmed by 2 bases and J by 4 bases, 6 bases remained unmatched. The CDR3 is 15 amino acids. Germline CDR1 is MDHEN and CDR2 is SYDVKM. CDR3 bases: TGTGCCAGCAGTTTAGGCGGGAGGGCCGTGTACGAGCAGTACTTC. Encoded protein: CASSLGGRAVYEQYF. Full variable domain (outside the CDR3, taken from reference TRBV28 and TRBJ2-7): DVKVTQSSRYLVKRTGEKVFLECVQDMDHENMFWYRQDPGLGLRLIYFSYDVKMKEKGDIPEGYSVSREKKERFSLILESASTNQTSMYLCASSLGGRAVYEQYFGPGTRLTVT.

The chain combines TRBV7-9 with TRBJ1-1; TRBD1 matches 8 bases. Per germline, CDR1 SEHNR and CDR2 FQNEAQ (reference sequence). V dropped 4 bases and J dropped 1; count of bases not matched to a gene: 5. The CDR3 has 15 amino acids. In nucleotides, the CDR3 is TGTGCCAGCAGCTCGGGGGACAGGAGGAACACTGAAGCTTTCTTT. Its protein product is CASSSGDRRNTEAFF.

This rearrangement joins TRBV5-1 to TRBJ2-7, with 7 bases that match TRBD2. The CDR3 totals 16 residues. Germline lookup yields CDR1 SGHRS and CDR2 YFSETQ. J lost 3 bases, V lost 0 bases, and 9 bases had no gene match. The DNA of the CDR3 is TGCGCCAGCAGCTTGGGGGCGGCGGGAGAGGGCTACGAGCAGTACTTC. This encodes CASSLGAAGEGYEQYF.

V is TRBV30 and J is TRBJ1-6; perhaps TRBD1 as D (6 bases). Germline lookup yields CDR1 GTSNPN and CDR2 SVGIG (reference sequence). This CDR3 spans 16 amino acids. V was clipped by 1 base and J by 0 bases, with 10 bases between them. This CDR3 is CAWSDRASSYNSPLHF. For the CDR3, the DNA is TGTGCCTGGAGTGACAGGGCCAGCTCCTATAATTCACCCCTCCACTTT.

The genes are TRBV9 and TRBJ2-2, with D maybe TRBD2 (5 bases). From germline, CDR1 is SGDLS and CDR2 YYNGEE. Trimming removed 0 bases from V and 4 bases from J, with 10 bases in between. CDR3 length: 15 residues. The CDR3 nucleotides are TGTGCCAGCAGCGTAGCTGGTGGGAGCACCGGGGAGCTGTTTTTT. It translates to CASSVAGGSTGELFF.

This chain links TRBV19 with TRBJ2-7, with TRBD1 identical over 11 bases. CDR1 LNHDA and CDR2 SQIVND come from the germline V gene (reference sequence). Trimming took 6 bases from V and 6 from J; bases not matched to a gene: 7. The CDR3 loop spans 14 amino acids. CDR3 nucleotides: TGTGCCAGTAGAACCGCCGGGACAGGGGGCGAGCAGTACTTC. Its protein is CASRTAGTGGEQYF.

In its sample, this clone was seen once. The chain has TRBV5-1 and TRBJ2-1, with 8 bases matching TRBD2. From germline, CDR1 is SGHRS and CDR2 YFSETQ. The CDR3 is made up of 15 amino acids. Trimming took 0 bases from V and 4 from J; bases not matched to a gene: 3. CDR3 amino acids: CASSLVSGGYNEQFF. The CDR3, as DNA: TGCGCCAGCAGCTTGGTGAGCGGGGGATACAATGAGCAGTTCTTC.

This chain connects TRBV29-1 to TRBJ2-7; perhaps TRBD1 as D (6 bases). This CDR3 is 13 amino acids long. In germline, CDR1 is SQVTM, CDR2 ANQGSEA. Trimming took off 4 bases at V and 1 base at J, with 11 bases between the two ends. The CDR3 is CSVARGLSYEQYF. Written as DNA, the CDR3 is TGCAGCGTTGCCAGGGGATTATCCTACGAGCAGTACTTC.

This sequence joins TRBV23-1 and TRBJ1-5, with TRBD1 as a possible D gene (5 bases). TRBV23-1 is an ORF, and what it does is uncertain. V was cut by 7 bases and J by 7 bases, with 14 bases left in between. The CDR3 contains 13 residues. Here the CDR3 reads CASTKGHQQPQHF. In DNA form, the CDR3 reads TGCGCCAGCACAAAGGGGCATCAGCAGCCCCAGCATTTT.

This sequence joins TRBV5-1 and TRBJ2-1; 9 positions agree with TRBD1. J gave up 5 bases and V 1 base, and 4 bases lay outside the gene matches. This CDR3 has 15 amino acids. Per the germline V gene, CDR1 is SGHRS and CDR2 is YFSETQ. CDR3 in amino acids: CASSLSGQGDNEQFF. CDR3 nucleotides: TGCGCCAGCAGCTTGTCGGGACAGGGAGACAATGAGCAGTTCTTC.

V is TRBV30 and J is TRBJ2-3, with 9 nucleotides matching TRBD2. Trimming removed 2 bases from V and 5 bases from J; junction bases left unmatched: 5. Looked up from germline, CDR1 is GTSNPN and CDR2 is SVGIG (reference sequence). The CDR3 sequence is 14 residues long. The CDR3 coding sequence is TGTGCCTGGAGTCCGGGACTAGCAAGAGATACGCAGTATTTT. Protein product: CAWSPGLARDTQYF.

This chain uses TRBV6-5 with TRBJ2-7, with D possibly TRBD2 on 6 matching bases. CDR1 and CDR2 from the germline V gene are MNHEY and SVGAGI. This CDR3 contains 15 residues. Trimming took off 5 bases at V and 2 bases at J, with 16 bases between the two ends. This CDR3 reads CASSREKGGAYEQYF. DNA for the CDR3: TGTGCCAGCAGTAGGGAAAAAGGAGGGGCCTACGAGCAGTACTTC.

This chain joins TRBV6-1 and TRBJ2-1, with D tentatively TRBD1 (6 bases). Trimming left V 6 bases short and J 6 bases short, with 15 bases between. There are 14 residues in the CDR3. Germline loops: CDR1 MNHNS, CDR2 SASEGT. The CDR3 sequence: CASRTGLDSNEQFF. The CDR3 nucleotides are TGTGCCAGCAGGACTGGATTGGACAGCAATGAGCAGTTCTTC.

The chain recombines TRBV5-1 with TRBJ2-7; 8 bases agree with TRBD2. V shed 0 bases and J 4 bases; nucleotides not matched to a gene: 6. This CDR3 has 15 amino acids. Germline V lookup: CDR1 SGHRS, CDR2 YFSETQ. This CDR3 reads CASSLDGSGAYEQYF. DNA of the CDR3: TGCGCCAGCAGCTTGGATGGTAGCGGGGCTTACGAGCAGTACTTC.

This clone was observed a few times. J is TRBJ2-1 and V is TRBV18, with 11 bases identical to TRBD2. The ends lost 0 bases at V and 12 bases at J; junction bases unmatched: 10. The germline V gene has CDR1 KGHSH and CDR2 LQKENI. This CDR3 is 16 amino acids long. As DNA, the CDR3 is TGTGCCAGCTCACCACCCTCTCGACTAGCGGGAATGGCGCAGTTCTTC. It codes for CASSPPSRLAGMAQFF.

The chain combines TRBV5-5 with TRBJ2-7; D unclear. Trimming shortened V by 1 base and J by 7 bases, and 15 bases separated the two germline ends. In germline, CDR1 is SGHKS, CDR2 YYEKEE (reference sequence). CDR3 length: 14 amino acids. This CDR3 reads CASSLSDPGDEQYF. CDR3 DNA sequence: TGTGCCAGCAGCTTGTCTGATCCGGGTGATGAGCAGTACTTC. Combining the CDR3 with reference TRBV5-5 and TRBJ2-7 gives the whole variable domain DAGVTQSPTHLIKTRGQQVTLRCSPISGHKSVSWYQQVLGQGPQFIFQYYEKEERGRGNFPDRFSARQFPNYSSELNVNALLLGDSALYLCASSLSDPGDEQYFGPGTRLTVT.

The gene calls are TRBV5-8 and TRBJ1-5; no reliable D call. Deletions cut 0 bases from V and 8 bases from J, with 9 bases between. This CDR3 has 13 amino acids. Germline-derived CDR1 and CDR2 are SGHTS and YDEGEE. The CDR3 DNA reads TGTGCCAGCAGCTTGGGGCAGTCAGAGCCCCAGCATTTT. Translating gives CASSLGQSEPQHF.

This sequence joins TRBV30 and TRBJ1-1; a weak D match, TRBD1 (5 bases). Trimming cost V 0 bases and J 7 bases, with 21 bases left between them. Germline V lookup: CDR1 GTSNPN, CDR2 SVGIG (reference sequence). This CDR3 is built from 16 residues. The CDR3 is CAWSVDGAGRPLEAFF. CDR3 DNA sequence: TGTGCCTGGAGTGTAGATGGCGCAGGGCGACCCCTTGAAGCTTTCTTT.